This T cell receptor beta chain was observed in a study of naive and memory T cell subsets. General study points: TCR counts from RNA may reflect activation-linked expression changes.

Both TRBC1 and TRBC2 were covered by a beta constant-region primer of two equimolar oligonucleotides. Ligated cDNA was amplified by four rounds of PCR with nested alpha and beta constant-region primers and SP2. Using its own MiXCR run on the UMI-ligation and nested PCR reads, TCRdb lists one record per CDR3 protein. Altogether 65,000 to 85,000 distinct CDR3 sequences are present, around 14% being singletons, with the ten largest covering 0.75% to 1%. Ten or more counts support this clonotype. As yet, its antigen is unknown. Germline V lookup: CDR1 LGHDT, CDR2 YNNKEL (reference sequence). V shed 4 bases and J 3 bases; nucleotides not matched to a gene: 5. The CDR3 consists of 17 residues.

The specimen sequenced was central memory CD4+ T cells from blood. The receptor was isolated from a human donor in good health. The chain uses TRBV3-1 and TRBJ2-1; 14 bases are shared with TRBD2. CDR3: CASSPRLAGGLYNEQFF. The CDR3, as DNA: TGTGCCAGCAGCCCGCGACTAGCGGGAGGGCTCTACAATGAGCAGTTCTTC.